This T cell receptor beta chain was recorded in a study of shared clonotypes between healthy human individuals. Regarding the study as a whole: Clonotypes which were not shared had lower generation probabilities than clonotypes that all four donors shared.

The donor cohort consisted entirely of Caucasian adults residing in Nashville, Tennessee. V was clipped by 6 bases and J by 1 base; unmatched bases: 4. Germline loops: CDR1 LNHNV, CDR2 YYDKDF (reference sequence). The CDR3 runs 14 residues. The assay was immunoSEQ multiplex PCR, and TCRdb's table has in-frame clones only and misses some. The table shows about 96,000 clones, with approximately 63% occurring only once. Of note for this clone: Its antigen is not known.

This chain links TRBV15 with TRBJ2-3, with 7 bases lining up with TRBD2. The TCR originated in a man aged 30-40 years in good health. The specimen sequenced was memory CD8+ T cells sorted from blood. As for subset: CD45RO+ cells pooled with CCR7-negative TemRA cells. As DNA, the CDR3 is TGTGCCACCAGGGTGGGGGGGGGCACAGATACGCAGTATTTT. The encoded protein is CATRVGGGTDTQYF.